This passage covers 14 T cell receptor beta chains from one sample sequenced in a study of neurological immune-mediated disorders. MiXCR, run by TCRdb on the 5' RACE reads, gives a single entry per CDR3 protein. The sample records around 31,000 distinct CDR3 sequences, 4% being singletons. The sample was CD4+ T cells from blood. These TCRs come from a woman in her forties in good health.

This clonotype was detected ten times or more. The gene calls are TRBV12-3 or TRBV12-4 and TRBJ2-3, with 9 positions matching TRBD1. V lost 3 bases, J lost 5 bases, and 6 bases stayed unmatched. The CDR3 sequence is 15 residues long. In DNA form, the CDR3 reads TGTGCCAGCAGTTTTTCGGGACAGGGCTTAGATACGCAGTATTTT. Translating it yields CASSFSGQGLDTQYF.

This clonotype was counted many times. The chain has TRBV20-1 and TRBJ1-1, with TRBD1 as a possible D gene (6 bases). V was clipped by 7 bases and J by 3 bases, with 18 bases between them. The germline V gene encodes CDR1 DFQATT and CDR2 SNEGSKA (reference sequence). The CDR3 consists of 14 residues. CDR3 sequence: CSGSPAGADTEAFF. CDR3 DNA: TGCAGTGGATCCCCCGCGGGGGCAGACACTGAAGCTTTCTTT.

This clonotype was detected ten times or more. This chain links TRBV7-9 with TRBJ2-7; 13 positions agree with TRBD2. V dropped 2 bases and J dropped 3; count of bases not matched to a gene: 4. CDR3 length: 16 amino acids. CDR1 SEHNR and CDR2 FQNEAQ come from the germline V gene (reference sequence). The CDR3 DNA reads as TGTGCCAGCAGCTTAACCAGGACTAGCGGGAGCTACGAGCAGTACTTC. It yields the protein CASSLTRTSGSYEQYF.

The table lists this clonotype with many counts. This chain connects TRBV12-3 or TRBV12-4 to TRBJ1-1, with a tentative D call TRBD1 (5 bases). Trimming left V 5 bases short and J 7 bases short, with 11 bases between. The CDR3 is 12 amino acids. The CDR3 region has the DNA TGTGCCAGCAGTCAATCGGGGGTTGAAGCTTTCTTT. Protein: CASSQSGVEAFF.

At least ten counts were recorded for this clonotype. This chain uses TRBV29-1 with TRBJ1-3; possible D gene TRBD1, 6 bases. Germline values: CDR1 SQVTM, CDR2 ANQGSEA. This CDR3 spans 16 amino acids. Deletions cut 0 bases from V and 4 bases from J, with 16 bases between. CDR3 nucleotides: TGCAGCGTTGAAGATCGGTCAGGGGTACCCGGAAACACCATATATTTT. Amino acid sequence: CSVEDRSGVPGNTIYF.

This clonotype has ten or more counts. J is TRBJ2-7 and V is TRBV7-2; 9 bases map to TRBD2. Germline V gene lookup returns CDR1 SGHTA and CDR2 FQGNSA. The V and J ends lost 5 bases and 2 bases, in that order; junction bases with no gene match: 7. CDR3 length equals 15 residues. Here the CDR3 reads CASSALAGVTYEQYF. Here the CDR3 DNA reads TGTGCCAGCAGCGCACTAGCGGGCGTAACCTACGAGCAGTACTTC.

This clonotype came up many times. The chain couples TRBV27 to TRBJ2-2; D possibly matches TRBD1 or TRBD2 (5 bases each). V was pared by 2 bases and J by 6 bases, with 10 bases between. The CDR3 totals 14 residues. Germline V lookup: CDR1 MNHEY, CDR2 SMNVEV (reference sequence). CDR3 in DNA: TGTGCCAGCAGTTTAATGAGGGGCGCCGGGGAGCTGTTTTTT. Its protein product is CASSLMRGAGELFF.

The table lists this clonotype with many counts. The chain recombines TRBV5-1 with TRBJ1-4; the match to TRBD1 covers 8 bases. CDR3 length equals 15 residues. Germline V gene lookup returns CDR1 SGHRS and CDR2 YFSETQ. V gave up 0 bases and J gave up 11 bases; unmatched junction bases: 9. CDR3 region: CASSLDTSGQAKLFF. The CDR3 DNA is TGCGCCAGCAGCTTGGATACCTCGGGACAGGCGAAACTGTTTTTT.

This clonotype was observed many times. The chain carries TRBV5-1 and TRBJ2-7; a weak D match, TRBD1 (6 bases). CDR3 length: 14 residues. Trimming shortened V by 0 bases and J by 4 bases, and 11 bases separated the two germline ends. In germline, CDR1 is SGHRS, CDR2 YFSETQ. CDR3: CASSLGQARYEQYF. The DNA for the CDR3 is TGCGCCAGCAGCTTGGGACAGGCTAGGTACGAGCAGTACTTC.

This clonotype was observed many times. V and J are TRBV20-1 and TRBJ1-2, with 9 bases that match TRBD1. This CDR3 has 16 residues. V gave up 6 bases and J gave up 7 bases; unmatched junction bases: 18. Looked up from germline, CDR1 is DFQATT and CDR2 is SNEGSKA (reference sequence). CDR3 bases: TGCAGTGCCAGAAACCTTAGACAGGGGGGTAGAAGTGGCTACACCTTC. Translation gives CSARNLRQGGRSGYTF.

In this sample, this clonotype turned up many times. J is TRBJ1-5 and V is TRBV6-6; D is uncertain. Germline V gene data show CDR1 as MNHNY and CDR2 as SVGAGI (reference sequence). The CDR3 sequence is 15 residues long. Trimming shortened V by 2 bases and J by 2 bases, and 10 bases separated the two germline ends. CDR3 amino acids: CASSYSDIGNQPQHF. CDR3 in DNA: TGTGCCAGCAGTTACAGCGACATCGGCAATCAGCCCCAGCATTTT.

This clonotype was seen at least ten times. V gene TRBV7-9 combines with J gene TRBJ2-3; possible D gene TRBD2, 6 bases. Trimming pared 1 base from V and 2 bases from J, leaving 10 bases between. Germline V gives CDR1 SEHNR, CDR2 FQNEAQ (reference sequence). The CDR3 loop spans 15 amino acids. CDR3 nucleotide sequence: TGTGCCAGCAGCTTAGGGGGACTGACCACAGATACGCAGTATTTT. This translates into CASSLGGLTTDTQYF. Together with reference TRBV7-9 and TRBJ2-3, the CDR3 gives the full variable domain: DTGVSQNPRHKITKRGQNVTFRCDPISEHNRLYWYRQTLGQGPEFLTYFQNEAQLEKSRLLSDRFSAERPKGSFSTLEIQRTEQGDSAMYLCASSLGGLTTDTQYFGPGTRLTVL.

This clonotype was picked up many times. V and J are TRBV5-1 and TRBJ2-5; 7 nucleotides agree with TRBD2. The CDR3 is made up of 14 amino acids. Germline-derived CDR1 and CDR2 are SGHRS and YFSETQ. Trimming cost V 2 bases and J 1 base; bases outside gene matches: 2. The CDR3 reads CASSLLALQETQYF. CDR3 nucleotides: TGCGCCAGCAGCTTACTAGCGCTCCAAGAGACCCAGTACTTC.

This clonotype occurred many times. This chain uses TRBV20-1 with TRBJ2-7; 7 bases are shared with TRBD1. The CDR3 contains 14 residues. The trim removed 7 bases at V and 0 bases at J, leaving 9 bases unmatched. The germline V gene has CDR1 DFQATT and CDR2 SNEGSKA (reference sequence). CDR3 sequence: CSGKQGPLSYEQYF. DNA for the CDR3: TGCAGTGGAAAACAGGGGCCACTCTCCTACGAGCAGTACTTC.